This TCR beta chain originates from a study of monozygotic twins with inflammatory bowel disease. The CDR3 is 13 residues long. Germline CDR1 reads SQVTM; CDR2 reads ANQGSEA. Every TCR library drew on 3500 ng of total RNA. For each CDR3 protein, TCRdb gives one entry from its re-call of the 5' RACE reads, without DNA. Its table lists about 140,000 distinct CDR3 sequences. This clonotype was sampled from a human donor with ulcerative colitis or Crohn's disease, or a healthy co-twin of an affected twin (not recorded which). The sequenced material came from blood. V is TRBV29-1 and J is TRBJ2-1; TCRdb's D gene call, TRBD2, goes unchecked for lack of DNA. The CDR3 sequence: CSGSGGSYNEPFF.